These T cell receptor beta chains were read from a single sample in a study of CD8 T cells in Susac syndrome. Each CDR3 protein gets one entry after TCRdb re-called the immunoSEQ multiplex PCR reads with MiXCR. Of roughly 120,000 distinct CDR3 sequences listed, about 95% were seen once; the top ten hold 0.095% to 0.1%. Input material: CD4+ T cells from PBMCs. The receptors derive from a human donor in good health. Each CDR3 is given with its conserved first and last residue. A D gene is named only where the DNA matches it firmly. Size values are once, few and many counts, or a class for expanded clones, and some rows have none.

DNA,CDR3,V,D,size,length,J
TGTGCCAGCAGCCCCGGAAGGGTGGGAGCCAAAAACATTCAGTACTTC,CASSPGRVGAKNIQYF,TRBV7-8,-,-,16,TRBJ2-4
TGTGCCAGCAGCCGGGATGGCTCTGGGGCCAACGTCCTGACTTTC,CASSRDGSGANVLTF,TRBV7-9,-,-,15,TRBJ2-6
TGTGCCAGCAGCTCGGGGGGTACGCAGTATTTT,CASSSGGTQYF,TRBV7-3,TRBD2,-,11,TRBJ2-3
TGTGCCGGTTCAGTACAGGGGGATTATGGCTACACCTTC,CAGSVQGDYGYTF,TRBV2,TRBD1,-,13,TRBJ1-2
TGTGCCAGCAGCCAGGGGGTCACTGAAGCTTTCTTT,CASSQGVTEAFF,TRBV3-1,-,few,12,TRBJ1-1
TGTGCCAGCAGTGGCTCGCGTCGGGAGCAGTACTTC,CASSGSRREQYF,TRBV6-1,-,few,12,TRBJ2-7
TGTGCCAGCAGCCTGGACATCAGTCCTAGCACAGATACGCAGTATTTT,CASSLDISPSTDTQYF,TRBV7-2,-,-,16,TRBJ2-3
TGTGCCAGCAGCCAAGAGCAGGGTGGAGAAGCTTTCTTT,CASSQEQGGEAFF,TRBV3-1,-,-,13,TRBJ1-1
TGTGCCAGCAGCTCCTCGACAGGTTCCTACGAGCAGTACTTC,CASSSSTGSYEQYF,TRBV4-2,-,-,14,TRBJ2-7
TGTGCCAGCAGCCGGGGACTAGCGGACACAGATACGCAGTATTTT,CASSRGLADTDTQYF,TRBV3-1,TRBD2,-,15,TRBJ2-3
TGTGCCAGCAGTTACGACTTTAGGGCCTATGGCTACACCTTC,CASSYDFRAYGYTF,TRBV6-2/TRBV6-3,-,-,14,TRBJ1-2
TGTGCCAGCAGCTTCAGCGGGAGTTCCTGGTACAATGAGCAGTTCTTC,CASSFSGSSWYNEQFF,TRBV3-1,TRBD2,-,16,TRBJ2-1
TGTGCCAGCTCACCGGACCTGGACAGGAACACCGGGGAGCTGTTTTTT,CASSPDLDRNTGELFF,TRBV18,-,once,16,TRBJ2-2
TGTGCCAGTACGTCACAGCACCAAGAGACCCAGTACTTC,CASTSQHQETQYF,TRBV19,-,-,13,TRBJ2-5
TGCAGTGCTAGAGGAACTAGTGGGACCGGGGAGCTGTTTTTT,CSARGTSGTGELFF,TRBV20-1,-,-,14,TRBJ2-2
TGTGCCTGGAGTTGGACTAGCCCGTACAATGAGCAGTTCTTC,CAWSWTSPYNEQFF,TRBV30,TRBD2,-,14,TRBJ2-1
TGTGCCAGCAGCCGGGACAGTGCCAACTATGGCTACACCTTC,CASSRDSANYGYTF,TRBV9,TRBD1,-,14,TRBJ1-2
TGCGCCAGCAGCGCCGGGACTGATTACGAGCAGTACTTC,CASSAGTDYEQYF,TRBV5-1,-,-,13,TRBJ2-7
TGTGCCAGCAGGCCGGGCACCGAAAATTCACCCCTCCACTTT,CASRPGTENSPLHF,TRBV2,-,once,14,TRBJ1-6
TGTGCCAGCAGCTCACTAGCGGGAGGTCCCGGGGAGCTGTTTTTT,CASSSLAGGPGELFF,TRBV7-3,TRBD2,-,15,TRBJ2-2
TGTGCCAGCAGTCCCCCCCGAAATCAGCCCCAGCATTTT,CASSPPRNQPQHF,TRBV28,-,-,13,TRBJ1-5
TGTGCCAGCAGGCCAGGGGTAACCGGGGAGCTGTTTTTT,CASRPGVTGELFF,TRBV9,-,-,13,TRBJ2-2
TGTGCCACCAGCAGAGATCGGGGAGGGGGCGCAGGGTATGGCTACACCTTC,CATSRDRGGGAGYGYTF,TRBV15,TRBD1,-,17,TRBJ1-2
TGTGCCAGCAGTTCCGCAGGGTCCTCTGGGGCCAACGTCCTGACTTTC,CASSSAGSSGANVLTF,TRBV28,-,-,16,TRBJ2-6
TGTGCCAGTAGTGGGACAGCAGCAACGAACACCGGGGAGCTGTTTTTT,CASSGTAATNTGELFF,TRBV19,TRBD1,-,16,TRBJ2-2
TGTGCCAGCAGCTTCCAGGGGGATCAGCCCCAGCATTTT,CASSFQGDQPQHF,TRBV11-2,TRBD1,few,13,TRBJ1-5
TGTGCCAGCAGCATCAACCCTTCGGGGGAAGCTTTCTTT,CASSINPSGEAFF,TRBV7-9,-,-,13,TRBJ1-1
TGTGCCAGCACCTCCAGCTCTGAAGCTTTCTTT,CASTSSSEAFF,TRBV12-3/TRBV12-4,-,once,11,TRBJ1-1
TGCAGTGCTAGACGGGAGGGCCTCTACAATGAGCAGTTCTTC,CSARREGLYNEQFF,TRBV20-1,TRBD2,-,14,TRBJ2-1
TGTGCCAGCAGTCCCGGACAGATGACGGGTGAGCAGTTCTTC,CASSPGQMTGEQFF,TRBV7-3,-,-,14,TRBJ2-1
TGTGCCAGCAGTTACCTTGCGTCCCATCCGTTCTTC,CASSYLASHPFF,TRBV6-2/TRBV6-3,-,-,12,TRBJ2-1
TGCAGTGCTATGTATGTCGGAGATAGCTCCTATAATTCACCCCTCCACTTT,CSAMYVGDSSYNSPLHF,TRBV20-1,-,once,17,TRBJ1-6
TGTGCCACCAGTGATCCGACAGGCGGGCGGGGAGAGACCCAGTACTTC,CATSDPTGGRGETQYF,TRBV24-1,-,-,16,TRBJ2-5
TGTGCCATCAGTGAGGTGAGCGGGGCCCTAGGGGAGCAGTACTTC,CAISEVSGALGEQYF,TRBV10-3,TRBD2,-,15,TRBJ2-7
TGTGCCAGCAGCTTAGAGGCGGGAGATACGCAGTATTTT,CASSLEAGDTQYF,TRBV7-9,-,-,13,TRBJ2-3
TGTGCCAGCAGCCCTAGCGGGAGTCCCTACGAGCAGTACTTC,CASSPSGSPYEQYF,TRBV3-1,TRBD2,-,14,TRBJ2-7
TGTGCCAGCAGTGGGGCGGATAGCGGGGCGTACGAGCAGTACTTC,CASSGADSGAYEQYF,TRBV28,TRBD2,-,15,TRBJ2-7
TGCGCCAGCAGCTTGGAGGGACTAGCGGGAGTATATGAGCAGTTCTTC,CASSLEGLAGVYEQFF,TRBV5-1,TRBD2,-,16,TRBJ2-1
TGTGCCACCAGTGGTCCGGGGGCCGATACGCAGTATTTT,CATSGPGADTQYF,TRBV24-1,-,-,13,TRBJ2-3
TGTGCCACTTTTTCGGGACAGGGGGCCTCCGGGGAGCTGTTTTTT,CATFSGQGASGELFF,TRBV6-1,TRBD1,-,15,TRBJ2-2
TGTGCCAGCACCAACCAGGGGGCGAACTACAATGAGCAGTTCTTC,CASTNQGANYNEQFF,TRBV6-2/TRBV6-3,TRBD1,-,15,TRBJ2-1
TGTGCCACCAATGGGCCTGGGGGCTACACCTTC,CATNGPGGYTF,TRBV15,-,-,11,TRBJ1-2
TGCAGCGCCCCCGCCGGGGCTGGGCCTTACAATGAGCAGTTCTTC,CSAPAGAGPYNEQFF,TRBV29-1,-,-,15,TRBJ2-1
TGTGCCAGCAGCCTGATGTTAGGGAATTTCGTCTCTGAAAAACTGTTTTTT,CASSLMLGNFVSEKLFF,TRBV7-9,-,-,17,TRBJ1-4
TGTGCCAGCAGCCCTGAGGCGGGAGGATACAATGAGCAGTTCTTC,CASSPEAGGYNEQFF,TRBV7-9,TRBD2,-,15,TRBJ2-1
TGTGCCAGCTCACCTCAATTGGCGGGAGACGCCGGTACGCAGTATTTT,CASSPQLAGDAGTQYF,TRBV18,TRBD2,-,16,TRBJ2-3
TGTGCCAGCAGCCACCCGGGGGGGGGCACTGAAGCTTTCTTT,CASSHPGGGTEAFF,TRBV7-9,-,few,14,TRBJ1-1